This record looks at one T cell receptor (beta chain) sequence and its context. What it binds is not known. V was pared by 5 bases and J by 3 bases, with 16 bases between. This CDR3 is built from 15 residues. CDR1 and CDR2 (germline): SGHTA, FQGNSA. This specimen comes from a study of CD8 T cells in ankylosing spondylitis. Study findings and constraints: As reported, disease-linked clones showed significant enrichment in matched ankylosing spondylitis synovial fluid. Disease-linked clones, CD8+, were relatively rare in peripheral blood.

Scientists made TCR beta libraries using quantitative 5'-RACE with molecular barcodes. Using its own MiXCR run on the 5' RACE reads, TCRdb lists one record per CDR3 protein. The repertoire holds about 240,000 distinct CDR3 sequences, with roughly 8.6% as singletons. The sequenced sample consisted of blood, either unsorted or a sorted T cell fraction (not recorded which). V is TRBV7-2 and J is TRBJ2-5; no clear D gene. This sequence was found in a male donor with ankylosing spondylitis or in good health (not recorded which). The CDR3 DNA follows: TGTGCCAGCAGCCGGTTTTTAGGGTTGAAAGAGACCCAGTACTTC. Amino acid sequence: CASSRFLGLKETQYF.